This TCR beta chain derives from a study of beta chain features in type 1 diabetes. Reverse transcription of all isolated RNA meant that expressed TCRB transcripts were sequenced. Clones were sequenced by immunoSEQ multiplex PCR, and TCRdb holds only the in-frame ones, with some missing. This sample has some 900,000 clones, with roughly 15% found just once. Study outcomes and limitations: In the patient group, naive, central memory and Treg TCRB repertoires seemed more alike than in the healthy donor group.

CDR1 and CDR2 (germline): SEHNR, FQNEAQ (reference sequence). V was trimmed by 5 bases and J by 6 bases, leaving 20 bases between them. CDR3 length equals 16 residues. This clone was detected a few times. The antigen is undetermined. The origin of this receptor is a woman aged 18 to 35 in good health. Material: naive CD4+ T cells from blood. The V gene is TRBV7-9, the J gene TRBJ2-1; D perhaps matches TRBD2 (6 bases). The DNA for the CDR3 is TGTGCCAGCAGCCCAACTAGCTATGGCTACGGCAATGAGCAGTTCTTC. Translating gives CASSPTSYGYGNEQFF.